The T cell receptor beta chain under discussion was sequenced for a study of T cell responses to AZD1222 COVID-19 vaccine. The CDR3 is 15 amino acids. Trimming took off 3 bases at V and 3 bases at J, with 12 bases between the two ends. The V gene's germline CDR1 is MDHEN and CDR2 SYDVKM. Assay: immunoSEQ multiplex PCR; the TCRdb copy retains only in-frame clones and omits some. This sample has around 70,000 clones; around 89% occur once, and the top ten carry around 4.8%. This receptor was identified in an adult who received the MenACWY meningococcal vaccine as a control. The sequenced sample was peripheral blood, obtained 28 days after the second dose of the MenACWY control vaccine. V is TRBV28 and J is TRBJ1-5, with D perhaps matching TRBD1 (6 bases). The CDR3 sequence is CASSFAGGFNQPQHF. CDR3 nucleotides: TGTGCCAGCAGTTTTGCGGGGGGCTTCAATCAGCCCCAGCATTTT.